This T cell receptor beta chain was profiled in a study of T cell responses to AZD1222 COVID-19 vaccine. Clones were read by immunoSEQ multiplex PCR, and TCRdb kept only the in-frame ones, dropping some. The repertoire consists of about 160,000 clones, with roughly 90% occurring once and the leading ten covering roughly 4%. CDR3 length: 15 residues. Germline V CDR1 and CDR2: SGHRS, YFSETQ. Trimming stripped 5 bases from V and 0 bases from J, with 11 bases between. Comments on this clone: Its antigen is unknown.

Study conclusions and caveats: Possibly, clonal diversity was underestimated; donors were largely white British and included more females. With dominance at 160-218 and 743-854, vaccine-associated CD4 TCRs spanned spike.

This rearrangement joins TRBV5-1 to TRBJ2-2, with TRBD1 as a possible D gene (5 bases). The sequences come from peripheral blood, collected 28 days after the second AZD1222 dose. This TCR was recovered from an adult who received the AZD1222 COVID-19 vaccine. CDR3 DNA: TGCGCCAGCAGAAAGACAGTCTCGAACACCGGGGAGCTGTTTTTT. Residues: CASRKTVSNTGELFF.